This paragraph covers one TCR beta chain sequence. In the PCR, 60 Vbeta and 13 Jbeta primers were used. This table comes from immunoSEQ multiplex PCR, and its TCRdb copy is limited to in-frame clones, with some not included. The sample includes about 93,000 clones, around 77% seen only once; the top ten take about 0.53%. The source of the sample is a study of cytomegalovirus exposure and HLA in healthy donors. The CDR3 consists of 16 residues. Trimming removed 0 bases at V and 1 base at J, with 9 bases between. Germline values: CDR1 KGHSH, CDR2 LQKENI. The TCR sequence derives from a man under 40 in good health and CMV-seronegative. The chain couples TRBV18 to TRBJ2-2; a possible D gene is TRBD2 (5 bases). Sequencing was carried out using PBMCs. CDR3 region: CASSPPGEGNTGELFF. The CDR3 DNA reads TGTGCCAGCTCACCACCGGGAGAGGGGAACACCGGGGAGCTGTTTTTT.